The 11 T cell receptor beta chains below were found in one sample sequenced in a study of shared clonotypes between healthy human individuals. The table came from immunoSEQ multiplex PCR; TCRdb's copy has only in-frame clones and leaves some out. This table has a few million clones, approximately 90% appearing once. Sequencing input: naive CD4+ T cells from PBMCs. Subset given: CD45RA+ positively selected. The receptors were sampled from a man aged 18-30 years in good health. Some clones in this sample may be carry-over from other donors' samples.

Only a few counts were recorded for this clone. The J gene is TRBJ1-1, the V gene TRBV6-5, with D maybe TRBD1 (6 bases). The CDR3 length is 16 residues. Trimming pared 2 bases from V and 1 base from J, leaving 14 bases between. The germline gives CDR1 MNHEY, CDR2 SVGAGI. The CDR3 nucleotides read TGTGCCAGCAGTTACACGGGGACACCACAGAACACTGAAGCTTTCTTT. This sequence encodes CASSYTGTPQNTEAFF.

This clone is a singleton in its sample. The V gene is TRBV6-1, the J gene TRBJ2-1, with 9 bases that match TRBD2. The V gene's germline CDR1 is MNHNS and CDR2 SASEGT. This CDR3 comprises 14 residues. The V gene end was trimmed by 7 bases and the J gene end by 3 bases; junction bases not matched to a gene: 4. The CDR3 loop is CASTRLAVYNEQFF. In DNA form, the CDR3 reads TGTGCCAGCACCCGACTAGCGGTCTACAATGAGCAGTTCTTC.

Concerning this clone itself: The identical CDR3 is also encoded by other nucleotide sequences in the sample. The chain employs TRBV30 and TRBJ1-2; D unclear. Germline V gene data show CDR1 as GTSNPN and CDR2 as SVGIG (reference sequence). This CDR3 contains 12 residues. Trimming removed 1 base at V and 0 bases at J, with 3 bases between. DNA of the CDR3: TGTGCCTGGAGTGCCACTAACTATGGCTACACCTTC. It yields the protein CAWSATNYGYTF.

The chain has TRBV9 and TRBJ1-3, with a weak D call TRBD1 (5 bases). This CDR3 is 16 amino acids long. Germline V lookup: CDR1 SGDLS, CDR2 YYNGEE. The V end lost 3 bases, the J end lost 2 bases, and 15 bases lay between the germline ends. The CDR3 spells CASSADPLGAGNTIYF. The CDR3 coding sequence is TGTGCCAGCAGCGCAGACCCATTAGGGGCTGGAAACACCATATATTTT.

CDR3 amino acids: CASKFTNTGELFF. CDR3 coding DNA: TGTGCCAGCAAATTTACGAACACCGGGGAGCTGTTTTTT. This chain connects TRBV6-1 to TRBJ2-2; D uncertain. Germline V gives CDR1 MNHNS, CDR2 SASEGT. This CDR3 has 13 amino acids. Trimming took 7 bases from V and 0 from J, leaving 6 bases between them.

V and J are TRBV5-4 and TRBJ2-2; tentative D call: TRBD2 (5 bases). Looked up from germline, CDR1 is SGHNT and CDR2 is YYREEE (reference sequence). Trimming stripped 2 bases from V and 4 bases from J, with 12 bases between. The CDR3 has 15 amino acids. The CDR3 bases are TGTGCCAGCAGCTTCGCGAGGGCTGGCACCGGGGAGCTGTTTTTT. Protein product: CASSFARAGTGELFF.

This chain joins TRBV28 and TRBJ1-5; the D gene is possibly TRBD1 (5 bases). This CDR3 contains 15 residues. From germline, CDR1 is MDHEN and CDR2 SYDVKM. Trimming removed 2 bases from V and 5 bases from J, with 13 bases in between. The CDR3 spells CASSLGGRRDQPQHF. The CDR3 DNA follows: TGTGCCAGCAGTTTAGGGGGTAGGAGGGATCAGCCCCAGCATTTT.

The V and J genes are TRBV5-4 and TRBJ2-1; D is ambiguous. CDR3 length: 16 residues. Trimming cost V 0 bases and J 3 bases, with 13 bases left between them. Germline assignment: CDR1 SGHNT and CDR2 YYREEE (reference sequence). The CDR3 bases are TGTGCCAGCAGCTTGGTTGGAAGAGGTGGCTACAATGAGCAGTTCTTC. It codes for CASSLVGRGGYNEQFF.

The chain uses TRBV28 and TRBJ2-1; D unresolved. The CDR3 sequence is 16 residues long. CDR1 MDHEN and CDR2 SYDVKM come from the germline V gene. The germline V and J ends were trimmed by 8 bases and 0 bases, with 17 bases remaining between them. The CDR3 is CASGSILGRSYNEQFF. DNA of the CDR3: TGTGCCAGCGGGTCAATTCTCGGGCGCTCCTACAATGAGCAGTTCTTC.

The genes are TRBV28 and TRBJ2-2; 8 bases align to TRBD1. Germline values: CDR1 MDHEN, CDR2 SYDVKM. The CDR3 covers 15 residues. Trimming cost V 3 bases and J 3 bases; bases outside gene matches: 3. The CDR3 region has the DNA TGTGCCAGCAGTTTGGGCAGGGGGCACACCGGGGAGCTGTTTTTT. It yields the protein CASSLGRGHTGELFF.

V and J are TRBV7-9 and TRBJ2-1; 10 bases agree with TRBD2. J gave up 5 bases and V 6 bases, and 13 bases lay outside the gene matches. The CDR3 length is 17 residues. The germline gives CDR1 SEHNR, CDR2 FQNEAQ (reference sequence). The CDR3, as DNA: TGTGCCAGCAGTCCCCTAGCGGGAGTCATCCGGGACAATGAGCAGTTCTTC. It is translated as CASSPLAGVIRDNEQFF. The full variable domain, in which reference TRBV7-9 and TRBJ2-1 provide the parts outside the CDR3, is DTGVSQNPRHKITKRGQNVTFRCDPISEHNRLYWYRQTLGQGPEFLTYFQNEAQLEKSRLLSDRFSAERPKGSFSTLEIQRTEQGDSAMYLCASSPLAGVIRDNEQFFGPGTRLTVL.